The rows below give T cell receptor beta chains drawn from one sample of a study of T cell repertoires in aging, cancer and after chemotherapy. TCRdb reprocessed the multiplex PCR reads with MiXCR, giving one entry per CDR3 protein. The repertoire holds about 6,700 distinct CDR3 sequences, with 22% as singletons. Sequenced input: blood. These receptors all come from a human donor with a blood cancer. CDR3s include the opening cysteine and the closing phenylalanine or tryptophan. A D gene is named only where the DNA matches it firmly. Only some rows state a clone size, as once, few, many or a class for expanded clones.

size	J	D	length	V	DNA	CDR3
few	TRBJ2-3	TRBD1	14	TRBV7-2	TGTGCCAGCAGCCAGGACAGGGGCACAGATACGCAGTATTTT	CASSQDRGTDTQYF
-	TRBJ2-1	TRBD1	18	TRBV6-1	TGTGCCAGCAGTCGACAGGGTTCTGGGATTAAGTTTTTGAATGAGCAGTTCTTC	CASSRQGSGIKFLNEQFF
few	TRBJ2-3	-	14	TRBV7-9	TGTGCCAGCAGCTTAGGATTAAACACAGATACGCAGTATTTT	CASSLGLNTDTQYF
-	TRBJ2-1	TRBD2	15	TRBV19	TGTGCCAGTAGCAGTAGCGGGAGGGCGGAGAATGAGCAGTTCTTC	CASSSSGRAENEQFF
-	TRBJ1-5	TRBD1	15	TRBV18	TGTGCCAGCTCACTTACAGGGGGCGTTGATCAGCCCCAGCATTTT	CASSLTGGVDQPQHF
few	TRBJ2-1	TRBD2	16	TRBV6-6	TGTGCCAGCAGTGACTACTCGGGAGGTTCCTACAATGAGCAGTTCTTC	CASSDYSGGSYNEQFF
-	TRBJ2-1	TRBD2	15	TRBV5-1	TGCGCCAGCAGCTTGGGCCTAGCGGGAGACTTTGAGCAGTTCTTC	CASSLGLAGDFEQFF
medium-sized	TRBJ2-3	-	13	TRBV19	TGTGCCAGTACTGTACCTGGCACAGATACGCAGTATTTT	CASTVPGTDTQYF
-	TRBJ2-7	TRBD2	13	TRBV5-8	TGTGCCAGCAGCATCGGACTAGCGGGAGGGAAGTACTTC	CASSIGLAGGKYF
-	TRBJ2-5	TRBD1	14	TRBV6-2/TRBV6-3	TGTGCCAGCAGAAGGGACAGGGCTTCTGGCACCCAGTACTTC	CASRRDRASGTQYF
once	TRBJ2-1	TRBD2	19	TRBV9	TGTGCCAGCAGCGTCCAGCCCGTGGGCCGGCCGGGAGGGTTTCATGAGCAGTTCTTC	CASSVQPVGRPGGFHEQFF
medium-sized	TRBJ2-7	TRBD1	14	TRBV18	TGTGCCAGCTCACCAGAGACAGGGGGGAACGAGCAGTACTTC	CASSPETGGNEQYF
-	TRBJ1-6	-	16	TRBV27	TGTGCCAGCAGGGAAACCGGGACAAGCCCTAATTCACACCTCCACTTT	CASRETGTSPNSHLHF
-	TRBJ2-5	TRBD2	15	TRBV4-3	TGTGCCAGCAGCCAGGCCGCGGGAGGAGGTGAGACCCAGTACTTC	CASSQAAGGGETQYF
few	TRBJ2-1	-	12	TRBV20-1	TGCAGTGTGCCCGGGGATTACAATGAGCAGTTCTTC	CSVPGDYNEQFF
few	TRBJ1-2	-	11	TRBV20-1	TGCAGTGGTCAGTCTAACTATGGCTACACCTTC	CSGQSNYGYTF
few	TRBJ1-3	-	14	TRBV19	TGTGCCAGTACCTTACGGACGGCGGGAAACACCATATATTTT	CASTLRTAGNTIYF
few	TRBJ2-7	TRBD2	12	TRBV7-9	TGTGCCAGCAGCGTCACTAGCGTCGAGCAGTACTTC	CASSVTSVEQYF
-	TRBJ2-1	-	16	TRBV4-3	TGTGCCAGCAGCCAAGATTCTCAGGGTTTGGGCCATGAGCAGTTCTTC	CASSQDSQGLGHEQFF
medium-sized	TRBJ1-2	-	14	TRBV6-5	TGTGCCAGCAGTCCCGGGGGGACGGCCTATGGCTACACCTTC	CASSPGGTAYGYTF
few	TRBJ1-1	-	14	TRBV5-1	TGCGCCAGCAGCCCCGGACACTTGAACACTGAAGCTTTCTTT	CASSPGHLNTEAFF
few	TRBJ2-7	TRBD1	15	TRBV15	TGTGCCACCAGCAGGCCGGGACAGGGGACCTACGAGCAGTACTTC	CATSRPGQGTYEQYF
few	TRBJ1-5	-	19	TRBV6-2/TRBV6-3	TGTGCCAGCAGGAGGGACGGGAGGTCCGGGGCATATAGCAATCAGCCCCAGCATTTT	CASRRDGRSGAYSNQPQHF
medium-sized	TRBJ2-5	TRBD2	15	TRBV5-6	TGTGCCAGCAGCCCTGGGACTAGCGGGCAAGAGACCCAGTACTTC	CASSPGTSGQETQYF
-	TRBJ2-6	-	14	TRBV4-3	TGTGCCAGCAGCCAGGGCCCCGGGGCCAACGTCCTGACTTTC	CASSQGPGANVLTF
few	TRBJ1-6	-	13	TRBV20-1	TGCAGTGCTAGCGCTACCTATAATTCACCCCTCCACTTT	CSASATYNSPLHF
medium-sized	TRBJ2-5	-	11	TRBV12-3/TRBV12-4	TGTGCCAGCAGTCCGCGGCGGACCCAGTACTTC	CASSPRRTQYF
-	TRBJ2-7	TRBD2	18	TRBV18	TGTGCCAGCTCACCAGAAATCAAGGCGGGAGGGCCCTACAATGAGCAGTACTTC	CASSPEIKAGGPYNEQYF
-	TRBJ1-5	-	13	TRBV30	TGTGCCTGGAGTGGACAGGGCAATCAGCCCCAGCATTTT	CAWSGQGNQPQHF
-	TRBJ2-1	TRBD1	16	TRBV5-1	TGCGCCAGCAGCCGACTCGGACAGGGCCCGGGCAATGAGCAGTTCTTC	CASSRLGQGPGNEQFF
medium-sized	TRBJ1-1	TRBD1	14	TRBV29-1	TGCAGCGTTGACAGGGGGAGAGCGGGAACTGAAGCTTTCTTT	CSVDRGRAGTEAFF
-	TRBJ1-1	-	13	TRBV7-3	TGTGCCAGCAGCTTTCAGGGAAACACTGAAGCTTTCTTT	CASSFQGNTEAFF
medium-sized	TRBJ1-2	TRBD1	15	TRBV19	TGTGCCAGTAGTATAGCCGGGACAGGGGGTTATGGCTACACCTTC	CASSIAGTGGYGYTF
medium-sized	TRBJ1-1	-	13	TRBV19	TGTGCCAGTAGTTGGACAGAGAACACTGAAGCTTTCTTT	CASSWTENTEAFF
few	TRBJ2-3	-	14	TRBV7-2	TGTGCCAGCCGGGAAGGGGGGGCGGTTGATACGCAGTATTTT	CASREGGAVDTQYF
-	TRBJ2-2	-	14	TRBV28	TGTGCCAGCAGTTTGGGGGGTCCTGAAGGGGAGCTGTTTTTT	CASSLGGPEGELFF
few	TRBJ1-5	-	17	TRBV5-6	TGTGCCAGCAGCTTGAGAGGGGAGCTCCGCAGCAATCAGCCCCAGCATTTT	CASSLRGELRSNQPQHF
medium-sized	TRBJ2-3	TRBD2	17	TRBV19	TGTGCCAGTAGCCCACTAGCGGGAGTCGGGAAAACAGATACGCAGTATTTT	CASSPLAGVGKTDTQYF
medium-sized	TRBJ2-1	TRBD2	15	TRBV29-1	TGCAGCGTCGTTATAGCGGGAGGCCCAGTCACTGAGCAGTTCTTC	CSVVIAGGPVTEQFF
medium-sized	TRBJ2-1	TRBD2	16	TRBV6-5	TGTGCCAGCAGGCCGCTAGCGGGAGTTGTTATGGATGAGCAGTTCTTC	CASRPLAGVVMDEQFF
once	TRBJ1-2	-	14	TRBV24-1	TGTGCCACCAGTGATTTGACGGTGGACTATGGCTACACCTTC	CATSDLTVDYGYTF
medium-sized	TRBJ1-1	-	11	TRBV30	TGTGCCTGGAGTGGCAGAACTGAAGCTTTCTTT	CAWSGRTEAFF
-	TRBJ1-6	-	13	TRBV4-3	TGCGCCAGCAGCCAAGATAGGGGATTGGTTCTCCACTTT	CASSQDRGLVLHF
-	TRBJ2-3	-	14	TRBV10-3	TGTGCCATCAAAAGGAACAGGGGCACAGATACGCAGTATTTT	CAIKRNRGTDTQYF
-	TRBJ1-1	-	15	TRBV5-1	TGCGCCAGCAGCTTGCCAGGCGCGGGCAACACTGAAGCTTTCTTT	CASSLPGAGNTEAFF
few	TRBJ2-5	-	14	TRBV5-6	TGTGCCAGCAGCACTAACGAGGGGTGGGAGACCCAGTACTTC	CASSTNEGWETQYF
medium-sized	TRBJ2-7	TRBD2	15	TRBV13	TGTGCCAGCAGGGTTCGGGGAGGGAGCTCCTACGAGCAGTACTTC	CASRVRGGSSYEQYF
-	TRBJ2-1	-	15	TRBV6-2/TRBV6-3	TGTGCCAGCAGTTCCCTCGGGACCAAGTGGAATGAGCAGTTCTTC	CASSSLGTKWNEQFF
-	TRBJ1-1	-	15	TRBV15	TGTGCCACCAGCAGAGAGATGGGGCTGGACACTGAAGCTTTCTTT	CATSREMGLDTEAFF
few	TRBJ2-3	TRBD2	16	TRBV5-1	TGCGCCAGCAGCTTGGGGCGGGAGGAACCCTCTGGTACGCAGTATTTT	CASSLGREEPSGTQYF
once	TRBJ2-3	TRBD1	16	TRBV7-2	TGTGCCAGCAGCCTCCCCAGGGGGCCGGGCACAGATACGCAGTATTTT	CASSLPRGPGTDTQYF
few	TRBJ2-1	TRBD2	17	TRBV4-3	TGCGCCAGCAGCCAAGGGCTTAGGACTAGCGATTACAATGAGCAGTTCTTC	CASSQGLRTSDYNEQFF
-	TRBJ2-1	-	13	TRBV12-3/TRBV12-4	TGTGCCAGCAGTTTGTTAGCCCGCCATGAGCAGTTCTTC	CASSLLARHEQFF
-	TRBJ2-5	-	14	TRBV12-3/TRBV12-4	TGTGCCAGCAGTTATGGGACAATCCAAGAGACCCAGTACTTC	CASSYGTIQETQYF
medium-sized	TRBJ1-5	-	16	TRBV6-6	TGTGCCAGCAGTTACCTGGCAGGGCAGGGGAATCAGCCCCAGCATTTT	CASSYLAGQGNQPQHF
medium-sized	TRBJ2-5	-	14	TRBV27	TGTGCCACTCGACAGGCAGGCTCTCCCGGGACCCAGTACTTC	CATRQAGSPGTQYF
-	TRBJ2-7	TRBD1	15	TRBV6-5	TGTGCCAGCAGTTACGGGACAGGGGGTGCCTACGAGCAGTACTTC	CASSYGTGGAYEQYF
medium-sized	TRBJ1-5	-	13	TRBV6-2/TRBV6-3	TGTGCCAGCGCCATCGCGGGCAATCAGCCCCAGCATTTT	CASAIAGNQPQHF